The 6 T cell receptor beta chains presented below share a single source sample, sequenced in a study of cytomegalovirus exposure and HLA in healthy donors. The PCR ran on 60 Vbeta and 13 Jbeta primers. Sequenced by immunoSEQ multiplex PCR; TCRdb stores in-frame clones only, minus some. This sample has 270,000 or so clones, with about 90% found just once. The specimen was PBMCs. Receptors originate from a girl aged 2 to 10 in good health and CMV-seronegative.

This clone has just one count. This chain joins TRBV19 and TRBJ1-5; D is perhaps TRBD1 (5 bases). There are 14 residues in the CDR3. V lost 3 bases, J lost 2 bases, and 8 bases lay in between. Germline values: CDR1 LNHDA, CDR2 SQIVND (reference sequence). The CDR3 nucleotides are TGTGCCAGTAGTATGTCGGGGGGCAATCAGCCCCAGCATTTT. Translation gives CASSMSGGNQPQHF.

The V call is TRBV7-3, the J call TRBJ1-1; the match to TRBD1 covers 9 bases. The length of the CDR3 is 12 residues. The ends lost 3 bases at V and 11 bases at J; junction bases unmatched: 4. CDR1 is SGHTA, CDR2 FQGTGA, per germline. The CDR3 region has the DNA TGTGCCAGCAGCTTCACAGGGGGCCAGGCTTTCTTT. It specifies CASSFTGGQAFF.

This chain joins TRBV30 and TRBJ2-3, with 12 bases fitting TRBD2. Trimming cost V 5 bases and J 3 bases; bases outside gene matches: 0. The CDR3 consists of 13 residues. Per the germline V gene, CDR1 is GTSNPN and CDR2 is SVGIG (reference sequence). In DNA, the CDR3 is TGTGCCTGGCTAGCGGGGGGGACAGATACGCAGTATTTT. It yields the protein CAWLAGGTDTQYF.

The rearrangement uses TRBV2 and TRBJ1-1; a weak D match, TRBD1 (6 bases). The CDR3 runs to 17 residues. V shed 3 bases and J shed 0 bases, with 17 bases lying between them. Germline V gene data show CDR1 as SNHLY and CDR2 as FYNNEI. CDR3 DNA: TGTGCCAGCAGTGAGTCAGGGACAACCCTAATGAACACTGAAGCTTTCTTT. Translated: CASSESGTTLMNTEAFF.

The genes are TRBV29-1 and TRBJ2-7; possible D gene TRBD2, 5 bases. V was shortened by 4 bases and J by 2 bases, with 9 bases between the two germline ends. The CDR3 runs to 12 residues. Germline CDR1 is SQVTM and CDR2 is ANQGSEA. The CDR3 protein is CSVAGFPYEQYF. DNA of the CDR3: TGCAGCGTTGCGGGGTTCCCCTACGAGCAGTACTTC.

This sequence joins TRBV7-9 and TRBJ1-1; TRBD1 matches at 7 bases. CDR3 length: 15 residues. The V and J ends lost 1 base and 4 bases, in that order; junction bases with no gene match: 6. Germline CDR1 SEHNR, CDR2 FQNEAQ (reference sequence). CDR3 bases: TGTGCCAGCAGCTTAGTTTCGACAGGGCCCACTGAAGCTTTCTTT. It specifies CASSLVSTGPTEAFF.